This T cell receptor (beta chain) originates from a study of blood T cells in healthy people across ages. Study-level points and caveats: Estimated diversity across one million T cells was deemed an underestimate.

Germline values: CDR1 SGHAT, CDR2 FQNNGV. This CDR3 spans 16 amino acids. For the second PCR, which ran for about 7 to 11 cycles, a sample-barcoded 5' primer and a J-beta primer mix were used. TCRdb reprocessed the 5' RACE reads via MiXCR and lists one record per CDR3 protein. The table has about 670,000 distinct CDR3 sequences, about 43% seen once. Researchers collected about 9.1 milliliters of peripheral blood from every single donor. Concerning this clonotype itself: Its antigen is currently unknown.

The chain has TRBV11-2 and TRBJ2-5; TRBD1 might be the D (6 bases). The J call may be wrong; the DNA end is better matched by TRBJ2-7. The TCR was taken from an elderly man in good health. The sequencing input was blood. CDR3 sequence: CASSPATGNGFYEQYF. In DNA, the CDR3 is TGTGCCAGCAGCCCGGCCACAGGGAATGGGTTCTACGAGCAGTACTTC.